This TCR beta chain appears in the sequencing data of a study of blood T cells in healthy people across ages. The CDR3 length is 14 residues. The germline gives CDR1 DFQATT, CDR2 SNEGSKA (reference sequence). The V end was cut by 5 bases, the J end by 1 base, with 13 bases between. Note on this clonotype: Its matching antigen is unknown.

It was with a sample-barcoded 5' primer and a J-beta primer mix that a second PCR of roughly 6 to 12 cycles was run. TCRdb ran MiXCR on the 5' RACE reads and lists one entry per CDR3 protein. The data contain about 800,000 distinct CDR3 sequences, approximately 25% of them singletons. Study observations and caveats: Relative to aged donors, long-lived donors carried more naive CD4+ cells and displayed higher diversity. The authors considered diversity estimates from one million T cells to be underestimates. Using unsorted PBMCs precluded a conclusive naive versus antigen-experienced comparison.

This same sample was also part of a study on T cells of mothers and their children.

The chain is built from TRBV20-1 and TRBJ2-3; D unresolved. The TCR comes from a boy between 10 and 17 years old in good health. The sequenced sample was blood. The CDR3 nucleotides read TGCAGTGCTTTCACTCTCTCGGGCACAGATACGCAGTATTTT. This encodes CSAFTLSGTDTQYF.